Listed below are T cell receptor beta chains from one sample, sequenced in a study of neurological immune-mediated disorders. MiXCR, applied by TCRdb to the 5' RACE reads, yields one record per CDR3 protein. The repertoire holds approximately 41,000 distinct CDR3 sequences, roughly 15% seen once, with approximately 3.6% in the top ten. The sequenced sample consisted of CD4+ T cells from blood. The source is a woman in her sixties with HTLV-1-associated myelopathy (HAM/TSP). Each CDR3 is given with its conserved first and last residue. D genes are given only for firm matches. Expanded clones get a size class; other rows say once, few or many, or leave the size out.

CDR3 protein,CDR3 DNA,D gene,V gene,clone size,J gene
CASSSKVPLSSYNEQFF,TGTGCCAGCAGCTCCAAAGTCCCCCTGAGCTCCTACAATGAGCAGTTCTTC,NA,TRBV7-9,many,TRBJ2-1
CASSLRTGQNTEAFF,TGCGCCAGCAGCTTGAGGACAGGTCAGAACACTGAAGCTTTCTTT,TRBD1,TRBV5-1,many,TRBJ1-1
CSAKRGGSYNEQFF,TGCAGTGCTAAGCGGGGGGGCTCCTACAATGAGCAGTTCTTC,TRBD2,TRBV20-1,many,TRBJ2-1
CSVPGPSTDTQYF,TGCAGCGTTCCTGGACCTAGCACAGATACGCAGTATTTT,NA,TRBV29-1,NA,TRBJ2-3
CASSHDLWNSPLHF,TGTGCCAGCAGCCATGACCTATGGAATTCACCCCTCCACTTT,NA,TRBV7-9,many,TRBJ1-6
CASSSVAGNNYGYTF,TGTGCCAGCAGTTCCGTCGCCGGAAACAACTATGGCTACACCTTC,NA,TRBV6-6,many,TRBJ1-2
CASRPSGHQNTEAFF,TGTGCCAGCAGACCCTCGGGACATCAGAACACTGAAGCTTTCTTT,NA,TRBV6-2/TRBV6-3,many,TRBJ1-1
CASSYSGGGGNEQFF,TGTGCCAGCAGCTACAGCGGGGGAGGAGGGAATGAGCAGTTCTTC,TRBD2,TRBV7-3,many,TRBJ2-1
CASSIGGQGITEAFF,TGTGCCAGTAGTATTGGGGGACAGGGTATAACTGAAGCTTTCTTT,TRBD1,TRBV19,once,TRBJ1-1
CASSPGGDRVSYEQYF,TGTGCCAGCAGTCCCGGGGGGGACAGGGTGAGCTACGAGCAGTACTTC,NA,TRBV12-3/TRBV12-4,NA,TRBJ2-7
CASSQDLDGRGHYGYTF,TGTGCCAGCAGCCAAGATCTAGACGGCCGGGGGCACTATGGCTACACCTTC,NA,TRBV4-2,many,TRBJ1-2
CASSQGQGARSEAFF,TGTGCCAGCAGCCAAGGGCAGGGGGCGCGATCTGAAGCTTTCTTT,TRBD1,TRBV7-3,many,TRBJ1-1
CSAREVYSGANVLTF,TGCAGTGCTAGAGAGGTATACTCTGGGGCCAACGTCCTGACTTTC,NA,TRBV20-1,many,TRBJ2-6
CSARDRDRSYEQYF,TGCAGTGCTAGAGATAGGGACAGATCCTACGAGCAGTACTTC,TRBD1,TRBV20-1,many,TRBJ2-7
CASSQGWRLAGGLGYNEQFF,TGTGCCAGCAGCCAAGGATGGAGACTAGCGGGGGGGCTCGGGTACAATGAGCAGTTCTTC,TRBD2,TRBV3-1,many,TRBJ2-1
CSAVGQGVPGQPQHF,TGCAGTGCCGTGGGACAGGGAGTGCCTGGACAGCCCCAGCATTTT,TRBD1,TRBV20-1,many,TRBJ1-5
CSVEEPGQLNTEAFF,TGCAGCGTTGAAGAACCCGGACAGTTGAACACTGAAGCTTTCTTT,NA,TRBV29-1,many,TRBJ1-1
CASSLNFYEQYF,TGTGCCAGCAGTTTAAACTTCTACGAGCAGTACTTC,NA,TRBV12-3/TRBV12-4,many,TRBJ2-7
CASSSTAGQGNYGYTF,TGTGCCAGCAGTTCAACCGCCGGACAGGGGAACTATGGCTACACCTTC,TRBD1,TRBV27,NA,TRBJ1-2
CASSLRTAPYNEQFF,TGTGCCAGCAGCTTGAGGACTGCGCCCTACAATGAGCAGTTCTTC,NA,TRBV7-3,many,TRBJ2-1
CASSLGGASYNEQFF,TGCGCCAGCAGCTTGGGAGGGGCCTCCTACAATGAGCAGTTCTTC,NA,TRBV5-1,many,TRBJ2-1
CASSLAENTEAFF,TGTGCCAGCAGCTTGGCGGAGAACACTGAAGCTTTCTTT,NA,TRBV5-5,medium-sized,TRBJ1-1
CASSQAGTGGLGTGELFF,TGTGCCAGCAGCCAGGCTGGGACAGGGGGTTTGGGCACCGGGGAGCTGTTTTTT,TRBD1,TRBV4-2,many,TRBJ2-2
CACFDSEVKAFF,TGTGCCTGCTTTGATTCGGAGGTAAAAGCTTTCTTT,NA,TRBV30,NA,TRBJ1-1
CASSQLGQPQHF,TGTGCCAGCAGCCAACTCGGGCAGCCCCAGCATTTT,NA,TRBV3-1,many,TRBJ1-5
CASKPLAGNTIYF,TGCGCCAGCAAACCCCTGGCTGGAAACACCATATATTTT,NA,TRBV5-1,many,TRBJ1-3
CASSPDRISGNTIYF,TGTGCCAGCAGCCCTGACAGGATCTCTGGAAACACCATATATTTT,NA,TRBV7-8,many,TRBJ1-3
CAISETGAHDTQYF,TGTGCCATCAGTGAGACAGGGGCACATGATACGCAGTATTTT,TRBD1,TRBV10-3,NA,TRBJ2-3
CSARTRGSDYNEQFF,TGCAGTGCTAGGACAAGGGGTTCCGATTACAATGAGCAGTTCTTC,NA,TRBV20-1,medium-sized,TRBJ2-1
CAISESGPGPQETQYF,TGTGCCATCAGTGAGTCAGGGCCAGGTCCCCAAGAGACCCAGTACTTC,NA,TRBV10-3,many,TRBJ2-5
CASSHRDTFYEQYF,TGTGCCAGCAGCCACAGGGACACCTTCTACGAGCAGTACTTC,NA,TRBV3-1,NA,TRBJ2-7
CVSRGDVGTQYF,TGTGTTAGCAGAGGGGACGTGGGGACCCAGTACTTC,NA,TRBV2,NA,TRBJ2-5
CASSSKPMGHRFIRDGYTF,TGTGCCAGCAGTTCCAAGCCTATGGGACACCGGTTTATACGCGATGGCTACACCTTC,NA,TRBV12-3/TRBV12-4,NA,TRBJ1-2
CASSMDRDQPQHF,TGTGCCAGTAGTATGGACAGGGATCAGCCCCAGCATTTT,TRBD1,TRBV19,NA,TRBJ1-5
CSARGWSGGSTDTQYF,TGCAGTGCTAGAGGTTGGAGCGGGGGATCCACAGATACGCAGTATTTT,TRBD2,TRBV20-1,many,TRBJ2-3
CSVDRQGEGELFF,TGCAGCGTTGACAGACAGGGGGAGGGGGAGCTGTTTTTT,TRBD1,TRBV29-1,NA,TRBJ2-2
CASSPVRNTEAFF,TGCGCCAGCAGCCCTGTAAGGAACACTGAAGCTTTCTTT,NA,TRBV4-1,few,TRBJ1-1
CSARERAGYGYTF,TGCAGTGCTAGGGAAAGGGCGGGATATGGCTACACCTTC,NA,TRBV20-1,many,TRBJ1-2
CSASQRGVYNEQFF,TGCAGTGCTAGCCAACGGGGGGTATACAATGAGCAGTTCTTC,TRBD2,TRBV20-1,many,TRBJ2-1